Each of the 28 T cell receptor beta chains below was sequenced from the same sample in a study of technical replicates of blood from a handful of donors. Sequencing used immunoSEQ multiplex PCR; TCRdb keeps in-frame clones, though not all of them. The sample includes tens of thousands of clones, around nine tenths of them seen just once. The sample was PBMCs. These TCRs come from a human donor in good health. Some clones in this sample may be carry-over from other donors' samples.

CDR3 region: CASSPRTGGNTGELFF. CDR3 DNA sequence: TGTGCCAGCAGCCCTAGGACAGGGGGTAACACCGGGGAGCTGTTTTTT. The genes are TRBV7-2 and TRBJ2-2, with TRBD1 matching 10 bases. Germline V gene lookup returns CDR1 SGHTA and CDR2 FQGNSA. This CDR3 has 16 amino acids. Trimming cost V 5 bases and J 2 bases; bases outside gene matches: 5.

The genes are TRBV4-1 and TRBJ1-6; D may be TRBD1 (6 bases). Germline V gene sequence: CDR1 MGHRA, CDR2 YSYEKL. The CDR3 loop spans 14 amino acids. Deletions cut 3 bases from V and 9 bases from J, with 12 bases between. The CDR3 is CASSQTGGGSPLHF. The CDR3 DNA reads TGCGCCAGCAGCCAGACGGGGGGCGGTTCACCCCTCCACTTT.

The rearrangement uses TRBV18 and TRBJ2-5; possibly TRBD1 for D (5 bases). Germline CDR1 reads KGHSH; CDR2 reads LQKENI. The CDR3 extends over 13 amino acids. Trimming removed 4 bases from V and 5 bases from J, with 11 bases in between. CDR3 protein: CASSLKGRETQYF. CDR3 nucleotide sequence: TGTGCCAGCTCACTTAAGGGGCGGGAGACCCAGTACTTC.

CDR3 amino acids: CASSPQGVNGYTF. The CDR3 coding sequence is TGTGCCAGTAGCCCACAGGGGGTGAATGGCTACACCTTC. The J gene is TRBJ1-2, the V gene TRBV19, with 8 bases matching TRBD1. The trim removed 6 bases at V and 6 bases at J, leaving 6 bases unmatched. The CDR3 covers 13 residues. Germline lookup yields CDR1 LNHDA and CDR2 SQIVND (reference sequence).

The CDR3 loop reads CSAASGGASDTQYF. The CDR3 nucleotides read TGCAGCGCCGCTAGCGGGGGGGCATCAGATACGCAGTATTTT. V and J are TRBV29-1 and TRBJ2-3, with 12 positions matching TRBD2. The CDR3 loop spans 14 amino acids. Germline CDR1 is SQVTM and CDR2 is ANQGSEA. Trimming removed 7 bases from V and 4 bases from J; junction bases left unmatched: 6.

The chain links TRBV5-4 to TRBJ2-7, with 8 bases matching TRBD2. This CDR3 has 14 residues. Germline lookup yields CDR1 SGHNT and CDR2 YYREEE (reference sequence). The trim removed 3 bases at V and 1 base at J, leaving 3 bases unmatched. CDR3 in DNA: TGTGCCAGCAGCTACGCTAGCGGGTCCTACGAGCAGTACTTC. This encodes CASSYASGSYEQYF.

This chain links TRBV7-6 with TRBJ2-7; TRBD2 matches at 8 bases. The germline V gene encodes CDR1 SGHVS and CDR2 FNYEAQ. CDR3 length equals 16 residues. The J segment lost 0 bases and the V segment lost 0 bases, leaving 4 bases of the junction unmatched. CDR3 residues: CASSLAAGGNSYEQYF. The CDR3 nucleotides read TGTGCCAGCAGCTTAGCCGCGGGGGGTAACTCCTACGAGCAGTACTTC.

This clone appeared a single time. The V gene is TRBV19, the J gene TRBJ2-5, with D maybe TRBD2 (6 bases). CDR1 is LNHDA, CDR2 SQIVND, per germline (reference sequence). CDR3 length: 15 amino acids. V was cut by 0 bases and J by 5 bases, with 13 bases left in between. The CDR3: CASSIDRGSGETQYF. As DNA, the CDR3 is TGTGCCAGTAGTATAGATCGCGGCAGCGGGGAGACCCAGTACTTC.

The CDR3 is CASSDSTTQETQYF. The CDR3 DNA sequence: TGTGCCAGCAGTGACAGCACTACCCAAGAGACCCAGTACTTC. The chain has TRBV25-1 and TRBJ2-5; unclear D gene. Trimming took 3 bases from V and 1 from J, leaving 9 bases between them. The germline V gene has CDR1 MGHDK and CDR2 SYGVNS. The CDR3 has 14 residues.

The chain has TRBV2 and TRBJ2-2; TRBD2 is a possible D gene (6 bases). Germline CDR1 and CDR2: SNHLY and FYNNEI. The CDR3 contains 15 residues. Trimming left V 2 bases short and J 1 base short, with 8 bases between. DNA of the CDR3: TGTGCCAGCAGTGAAAACGGGGGGAACACCGGGGAGCTGTTTTTT. As protein: CASSENGGNTGELFF. Based on the CDR3 plus reference TRBV2 and TRBJ2-2, the full variable domain is EPEVTQTPSHQVTQMGQEVILRCVPISNHLYFYWYRQILGQKVEFLVSFYNNEISEKSEIFDDQFSVERPDGSNFTLKIRSTKLEDSAMYFCASSENGGNTGELFFGEGSRLTVL.

This chain connects TRBV4-2 to TRBJ2-2; D is possibly TRBD2 (6 bases). The germline V gene encodes CDR1 LGHNA and CDR2 YNFKEQ. This CDR3 has 18 residues. V lost 1 base and J 5 bases, leaving 20 bases between the germline ends. The DNA for the CDR3 is TGTGCCAGCAGCCAAGTTTATGCGAATAGCGGAGATACCGGGGAGCTGTTTTTT. Its protein is CASSQVYANSGDTGELFF.

V usage is TRBV7-9 and J usage is TRBJ1-1, with a tentative D call TRBD1 (6 bases). The V and J ends lost 5 bases and 2 bases respectively, with 21 bases between them. CDR1 is SEHNR and CDR2 is FQNEAQ in the germline V gene (reference sequence). The CDR3 length is 17 residues. In DNA, the CDR3 is TGTGCCAGCAGCAACAAGCCGGTCGCCAGGGGTAACACTGAAGCTTTCTTT. As protein: CASSNKPVARGNTEAFF.

The chain employs TRBV10-3 and TRBJ2-5; TRBD2 might be the D (5 bases). The CDR3 sequence is 15 residues long. The germline V gene encodes CDR1 ENHRY and CDR2 SYGVKD. Trimming pared 2 bases from V and 8 bases from J, leaving 18 bases between. The CDR3 sequence is CAISEPLLEPGTQYF. The CDR3 coding sequence is TGTGCCATCAGTGAGCCCTTACTAGAACCGGGTACCCAGTACTTC.

This chain links TRBV7-2 with TRBJ2-7; maybe TRBD2 (5 bases). CDR1 is SGHTA and CDR2 is FQGNSA in the germline V gene. The CDR3 consists of 14 residues. V was pared by 2 bases and J by 1 base, with 9 bases between. The CDR3 spells CASSLSSTSYEQYF. DNA of the CDR3: TGTGCCAGCAGCTTATCTAGCACATCCTACGAGCAGTACTTC.

This chain connects TRBV28 to TRBJ2-7; D might be TRBD2 (7 bases). The germline V and J ends were trimmed by 4 bases and 6 bases, with 16 bases remaining between them. The CDR3 is 14 amino acids. Per the germline V gene, CDR1 is MDHEN and CDR2 is SYDVKM. Written as DNA, the CDR3 is TGTGCCAGCAGTTCCGCGGGGGCCCAGGGCGAGCAGTACTTC. This sequence encodes CASSSAGAQGEQYF.

This chain uses TRBV6-1 with TRBJ2-1; possible D gene TRBD2, 7 bases. From germline, CDR1 is MNHNS and CDR2 SASEGT. The CDR3 has 14 residues. V lost 0 bases and J 8 bases, leaving 11 bases between the germline ends. The CDR3 reads CASSEASGGHEQFF. The CDR3 nucleotides are TGTGCCAGCAGTGAAGCTTCGGGGGGCCATGAGCAGTTCTTC.

The chain has TRBV10-3 and TRBJ2-7; weak D call: TRBD2 (6 bases). The CDR3 extends over 14 amino acids. V lost 4 bases and J 2 bases, leaving 12 bases between the germline ends. Germline assignment: CDR1 ENHRY and CDR2 SYGVKD. For the CDR3, the DNA is TGTGCCATCAGTGGTAATAGCGGACCCTACGAGCAGTACTTC. Translation gives CAISGNSGPYEQYF.

V and J are TRBV18 and TRBJ1-2; the D is unclear. CDR3 length: 15 amino acids. Trimming removed 6 bases at V and 0 bases at J, with 14 bases between. Germline CDR1 KGHSH, CDR2 LQKENI. The chain's CDR3 is CASSEMVGANYGYTF. CDR3 sequence (DNA): TGTGCCAGCTCCGAAATGGTCGGAGCTAACTATGGCTACACCTTC.

CDR3 nucleotides: TGTGCCAGCAGGTTAGGGGGGGCTCAACAAGAGACCCAGTACTTC. Amino acid sequence: CASRLGGAQQETQYF. V usage is TRBV6-1 and J usage is TRBJ2-5; D might be TRBD2 (7 bases). V lost 6 bases to trimming and J lost 2 bases, with 16 bases between them. Germline CDR1 reads MNHNS; CDR2 reads SASEGT. The CDR3 loop spans 15 amino acids.

This chain joins TRBV6-1 and TRBJ1-3; 7 bases agree with TRBD1. V trimming: 4 bases; J trimming: 4 bases; junction bases outside the gene matches: 7. This CDR3 contains 15 residues. The germline gives CDR1 MNHNS, CDR2 SASEGT. The CDR3 nucleotides read TGTGCCAGCAGTGTTTTACAGGGGCAAGGAAACACCATATATTTT. This gives the protein CASSVLQGQGNTIYF.

This chain links TRBV11-2 with TRBJ2-3; 9 bases agree with TRBD2. J was trimmed by 1 base and V by 5 bases; bases with no gene match: 10. Germline CDR1 and CDR2: SGHAT and FQNNGV. CDR3 length equals 17 residues. The CDR3 is CASSQGLAGTGTDTQYF. As DNA, the CDR3 is TGTGCCAGCAGCCAGGGACTAGCCGGGACGGGCACAGATACGCAGTATTTT.

This clone was seen a handful of times. The genes are TRBV18 and TRBJ2-5; 8 bases agree with TRBD1. This CDR3 has 17 amino acids. After removal of 3 bases from V and 4 bases from J, the junction contained 13 bases not matched to a gene. CDR1 KGHSH and CDR2 LQKENI come from the germline V gene. The CDR3 is CASSPFVDRVRRETQYF. CDR3 sequence (DNA): TGTGCCAGCTCACCCTTCGTGGACAGGGTTAGGAGAGAGACCCAGTACTTC.

The chain has TRBV11-2 and TRBJ2-5; D is uncertain. Germline V gene data show CDR1 as SGHAT and CDR2 as FQNNGV. CDR3 length: 13 residues. The V end was cut by 3 bases, the J end by 9 bases, with 14 bases between. CDR3 region: CASSFPGFRAQYF. CDR3 bases: TGTGCCAGCAGCTTCCCCGGTTTCCGGGCCCAGTACTTC. Looking up the rest from reference TRBV11-2 and TRBJ2-5 gives the full variable domain: EAGVAQSPRYKIIEKRQSVAFWCNPISGHATLYWYQQILGQGPKLLIQFQNNGVVDDSQLPKDRFSAERLKGVDSTLKIQPAKLEDSAVYLCASSFPGFRAQYFGPGTRLLVL.

The chain carries TRBV7-9 and TRBJ2-2, with TRBD1 matching 8 bases. This CDR3 spans 15 amino acids. V lost 5 bases, J lost 3 bases, and 5 bases stayed unmatched. Germline V gives CDR1 SEHNR, CDR2 FQNEAQ (reference sequence). This CDR3 reads CASSRDRGDTGELFF. The CDR3 nucleotides read TGTGCCAGCAGCCGAGACAGGGGCGACACCGGGGAGCTGTTTTTT.

The chain employs TRBV27 and TRBJ2-3; 14 bases are shared with TRBD2. The trim removed 5 bases at V and 1 base at J, leaving 14 bases unmatched. Germline V gene data show CDR1 as MNHEY and CDR2 as SMNVEV (reference sequence). The CDR3 contains 20 residues. In DNA, the CDR3 is TGTGCCAGCAGTCGCACGCTGGGACTAGCGGGAGTCGTGGGCACAGATACGCAGTATTTT. It encodes CASSRTLGLAGVVGTDTQYF.

The chain employs TRBV29-1 and TRBJ2-2, with D tentatively TRBD2 (6 bases). From germline, CDR1 is SQVTM and CDR2 ANQGSEA. Between the trimmed V and J ends, which lost 6 bases and 1 base, there was a span of 6 bases. CDR3 size: 12 residues. This CDR3 reads CSVRENTGELFF. CDR3 DNA: TGCAGCGTGCGGGAGAACACCGGGGAGCTGTTTTTT.

The count of this clone is one. This chain joins TRBV7-2 and TRBJ2-5; D gene uncertain. Germline lookup yields CDR1 SGHTA and CDR2 FQGNSA. The V end was cut by 5 bases, the J end by 5 bases, with 9 bases between. The CDR3 has 12 residues. CDR3 nucleotide sequence: TGTGCCAGCAGCCCGCGTCGGGAGACCCAGTACTTC. It yields the protein CASSPRRETQYF. Looking up the rest from reference TRBV7-2 and TRBJ2-5 gives the full variable domain: GAGVSQSPSNKVTEKGKDVELRCDPISGHTALYWYRQSLGQGLEFLIYFQGNSAPDKSGLPSDRFSAERTGGSVSTLTIQRTQQEDSAVYLCASSPRRETQYFGPGTRLLVL.

The V and J genes are TRBV6-4 and TRBJ2-1; D not certain. The V gene lost 2 bases and the J gene lost 5 bases, with 7 bases spanning the gap. The CDR3 length is 13 residues. Per the germline V gene, CDR1 is MRHNA and CDR2 is SNTAGT. As DNA, the CDR3 is TGTGCCAGCAGTGACGGCAGTCACAATGAGCAGTTCTTC. Translated: CASSDGSHNEQFF.